The entry that follows covers one T cell receptor beta chain sequence. The study amplified TCR beta CDR3 regions using RNA transcripts. RT-PCR was first run with HTBI primers, then multiplex PCR in a second round. TCRdb fed the multiplex PCR reads into MiXCR, producing one record per CDR3 protein. This table has over a million distinct CDR3 sequences, about 40% appearing once. The sample comes from a study of Graves' ophthalmopathy and Graves' hyperthyroidism. This CDR3 region has 13 residues. Germline V CDR1 and CDR2: SQVTM, ANQGSEA. Germline trimming cut 4 bases from V and 4 bases from J; bases unmatched to any gene: 4.

The sequence was collected from an adult man with Graves' hyperthyroidism. This chain joins TRBV29-1 and TRBJ2-5; 9 bases map to TRBD1. Sample: peripheral blood or thyroid tissue (not recorded which). CDR3 sequence (DNA): TGCAGCGTTGGGACAGGGGATAGAGAGACCCAGTACTTC. It yields the protein CSVGTGDRETQYF. Drawing the rest from reference TRBV29-1 and TRBJ2-5, the complete variable domain is SAVISQKPSRDICQRGTSLTIQCQVDSQVTMMFWYRQQPGQSLTLIATANQGSEATYESGFVIDKFPISRPNLTFSTLTVSNMSPEDSSIYLCSVGTGDRETQYFGPGTRLLVL.